What follows are 5 T cell receptor beta chains derived from one specimen sequenced in a study of cytotoxic CD8 clonotypes in ibrutinib-treated CLL. Clones were read by immunoSEQ multiplex PCR, and TCRdb kept only the in-frame ones, dropping some. The table shows just over 200,000 clones, with 70% to 75% occurring only once. The sequenced sample was PBMCs, obtained after 12 months of ibrutinib treatment. These receptors all stem from a human donor with chronic lymphocytic leukemia.

V and J are TRBV6-5 and TRBJ1-2; perhaps TRBD1 as D (5 bases). V was trimmed by 2 bases and J by 8 bases, leaving 15 bases between them. In germline, CDR1 is MNHEY, CDR2 SVGAGI. The CDR3 has 14 amino acids. The chain's CDR3 is CASSYGGGGRGYTF. The DNA of the CDR3 is TGTGCCAGCAGTTACGGGGGGGGAGGCCGGGGCTACACCTTC.

This clone was counted a single time. V gene TRBV9 combines with J gene TRBJ2-1; D tentatively reads TRBD1 or TRBD2 (6 bases each). Germline CDR1 is SGDLS and CDR2 is YYNGEE. The CDR3 covers 12 residues. The V and J ends lost 4 bases and 8 bases respectively, with 10 bases between them. The CDR3, as DNA: TGTGCCAGCAGCCCCGGGGGCCATGAGCAGTTCTTC. As protein: CASSPGGHEQFF.

This clone appeared many times. The rearrangement links TRBV9 to TRBJ1-6; D ambiguous. The CDR3 spans 15 residues. Per the germline V gene, CDR1 is SGDLS and CDR2 is YYNGEE. V lost 9 bases, J lost 6 bases, and 19 bases lay in between. The CDR3 reads CATSVGTELNSPLHF. The CDR3, as DNA: TGTGCCACCTCGGTGGGAACCGAACTTAATTCACCCCTCCACTTT.

In this sample, this clone turned up a few times. CDR3 amino acids: CASSEYEGYSYEQYF. In DNA, the CDR3 is TGTGCCAGCAGTGAATATGAGGGCTATAGTTACGAGCAGTACTTC. This rearrangement joins TRBV6-1 to TRBJ2-7; D might be TRBD2 (5 bases). V gave up 2 bases and J gave up 4 bases, with 15 bases separating them. This CDR3 is 15 amino acids long. Germline lookup yields CDR1 MNHNS and CDR2 SASEGT.

The V and J genes are TRBV5-1 and TRBJ2-3; D might be TRBD1 or TRBD2, each matching 5 bases. The germline V gene has CDR1 SGHRS and CDR2 YFSETQ. Trimming shortened V by 5 bases and J by 3 bases, and 13 bases separated the two germline ends. This CDR3 has 14 amino acids. CDR3 sequence reads: CASRRGDATDTQYF. Written as DNA, the CDR3 is TGCGCCAGCAGGAGAGGGGACGCGACAGATACGCAGTATTTT. The entire variable domain, with the rest obtained from reference TRBV5-1 and TRBJ2-3, is as follows: KAGVTQTPRYLIKTRGQQVTLSCSPISGHRSVSWYQQTPGQGLQFLFEYFSETQRNKGNFPGRFSGRQFSNSRSEMNVSTLELGDSALYLCASRRGDATDTQYFGPGTRLTVL.